One and the same sample provided the 29 T cell receptor beta chains below, sequenced in a study of shared clonotypes between healthy human individuals. Profiling relied on immunoSEQ multiplex PCR, and the TCRdb table lists in-frame clones only, not all of them. The sample comprises around 1.1 million clones, approximately 80% of which are singletons, and 0.5% to 0.65% rests with the top ten. Sample: memory CD4+ T cells from PBMCs. Subset described: CD45RA-negative fraction. These receptors originate from a man aged 18 to 29 in good health. Some clones in this sample may be carry-over from other donors' samples.

J is TRBJ1-5 and V is TRBV18, with D possibly being TRBD1 (5 bases). CDR3 length: 16 residues. Germline V gives CDR1 KGHSH, CDR2 LQKENI. Between the trimmed V and J ends, which lost 1 base and 0 bases, there was a span of 10 bases. CDR3 residues: CASSPQGIHSNQPQHF. The CDR3 nucleotides are TGTGCCAGCTCACCACAGGGGATACATAGCAATCAGCCCCAGCATTTT.

This chain uses TRBV7-3 with TRBJ2-7; D uncertain. Germline CDR1 and CDR2: SGHTA and FQGTGA. Trimming left V 6 bases short and J 0 bases short, with 15 bases between. The CDR3 extends over 15 amino acids. For the CDR3, the DNA is TGTGCCAGCAGAGTAGCCGCTACGAGCTCCTACGAGCAGTACTTC. This sequence encodes CASRVAATSSYEQYF.

J is TRBJ2-1 and V is TRBV19, with a possible D match to TRBD2 (6 bases). Germline V lookup: CDR1 LNHDA, CDR2 SQIVND (reference sequence). V was pared by 3 bases and J by 4 bases, with 13 bases between. The CDR3 is made up of 15 amino acids. CDR3 nucleotide sequence: TGTGCCAGTAGTATCCGATCCGCGGGGTACAATGAGCAGTTCTTC. Its translation: CASSIRSAGYNEQFF. The full variable domain, in which reference TRBV19 and TRBJ2-1 provide the parts outside the CDR3, is DGGITQSPKYLFRKEGQNVTLSCEQNLNHDAMYWYRQDPGQGLRLIYYSQIVNDFQKGDIAEGYSVSREKKESFPLTVTSAQKNPTAFYLCASSIRSAGYNEQFFGPGTRLTVL.

The V and J genes are TRBV20-1 and TRBJ1-5; the D is unclear. The germline V and J ends were trimmed by 6 bases and 8 bases, with 11 bases remaining between them. CDR1 and CDR2 from the germline V gene are DFQATT and SNEGSKA (reference sequence). This CDR3 has 11 amino acids. CDR3 sequence (DNA): TGCAGTGCCACGGGTGCCGAGCCCCAGCATTTT. This gives the protein CSATGAEPQHF.

Points on this clone: One junction end disagrees with the germline gene, perhaps due to a read error. The CDR3 DNA sequence: TGCGCCAGCAGCCAGTGGGTGGGCCCGGGTCGTGGCGGCTACACCTTC. Its translation: CASSQWVGPGRGGYTF. V and J are TRBV5-4 and TRBJ1-2; D is undetermined. Per the germline V gene, CDR1 is SGHNT and CDR2 is YYREEE (reference sequence). This CDR3 comprises 16 residues.

The chain uses TRBV28 and TRBJ2-3, with 10 bases identical to TRBD1. Germline V CDR1 and CDR2: MDHEN, SYDVKM. The CDR3 covers 14 residues. V lost 6 bases to trimming and J lost 4 bases; unmatched junction nucleotides: 4. This CDR3 reads CASRGQGSSDTQYF. In DNA, the CDR3 is TGTGCCAGCAGGGGACAGGGGAGTTCAGATACGCAGTATTTT. The whole variable domain, filled in from reference TRBV28 and TRBJ2-3, reads DVKVTQSSRYLVKRTGEKVFLECVQDMDHENMFWYRQDPGLGLRLIYFSYDVKMKEKGDIPEGYSVSREKKERFSLILESASTNQTSMYLCASRGQGSSDTQYFGPGTRLTVL.

V and J are TRBV5-1 and TRBJ2-3; D is unresolved. The germline V gene encodes CDR1 SGHRS and CDR2 YFSETQ. Trimming stripped 2 bases from V and 0 bases from J, with 10 bases between. The CDR3 totals 15 residues. In nucleotides, the CDR3 is TGCGCCAGCAGCTTTTTCGGGCCGAGCACAGATACGCAGTATTTT. It encodes CASSFFGPSTDTQYF.

The chain uses TRBV9 and TRBJ1-2, with 7 bases lining up with TRBD1. The CDR3 loop spans 14 amino acids. The V gene's germline CDR1 is SGDLS and CDR2 YYNGEE. J was trimmed by 2 bases and V by 3 bases; bases with no gene match: 4. The CDR3 DNA is TGTGCCAGCAGCGCAGGGACAGCCAACTATGGCTACACCTTC. Protein sequence: CASSAGTANYGYTF.

This clone has only one observation. The J gene is TRBJ1-1, the V gene TRBV2; 8 bases match TRBD1. This CDR3 has 14 amino acids. In germline, CDR1 is SNHLY, CDR2 FYNNEI. V gave up 5 bases and J gave up 2 bases; unmatched junction bases: 4. The CDR3 bases are TGTGCCAGCAGTCTACAGGGGGTAAACACTGAAGCTTTCTTT. Protein: CASSLQGVNTEAFF.

V is TRBV2 and J is TRBJ2-3, with TRBD2 matching 16 bases. Germline V gene lookup returns CDR1 SNHLY and CDR2 FYNNEI. Losses at the gene ends were 5 bases for V and 3 bases for J; bases not matched to a gene: 5. This CDR3 contains 17 residues. CDR3 sequence: CASSWGLAGGPTDTQYF. Written as DNA, the CDR3 is TGTGCCAGCAGTTGGGGACTAGCGGGAGGGCCAACAGATACGCAGTATTTT.

For this clone: The junction shows a germline mismatch at one end, possibly a read error. V usage is TRBV29-1 and J usage is TRBJ2-3, with D possibly TRBD1 on 5 matching bases. Per the germline V gene, CDR1 is SQVTM and CDR2 is ANQGSEA. There are 10 residues in the CDR3. The CDR3 DNA follows: TGCAGCGTTGGGGGCCCCCCCGCCCTTTTT. Translating it yields CSVGGPPALF.

This clone was picked up one time. The CDR3 loop reads CASSQDKLPGTQYF. CDR3 nucleotide sequence: TGTGCCAGCAGCCAAGATAAGCTCCCAGGGACCCAGTACTTC. The chain employs TRBV14 and TRBJ2-5; D gene uncertain. Germline CDR1 SGHDN, CDR2 FVKESK. The V end was cut by 0 bases, the J end by 7 bases, with 12 bases between. The CDR3 length is 14 residues.

A remark on this clone: Distinct nucleotide sequences in the sample also encode this CDR3. This rearrangement joins TRBV9 to TRBJ2-5; 7 bases match TRBD1. The ends lost 4 bases at V and 5 bases at J; junction bases unmatched: 2. CDR3 size: 12 residues. Germline-derived CDR1 and CDR2 are SGDLS and YYNGEE. DNA of the CDR3: TGTGCCAGCAGCAGGGGGCTGGAGACCCAGTACTTC. Its protein is CASSRGLETQYF.

The V gene is TRBV27, the J gene TRBJ1-5; 7 bases map to TRBD1. The CDR3 runs to 14 residues. J gave up 6 bases and V 3 bases, and 5 bases lay outside the gene matches. The germline CDR1 and CDR2 sequences are MNHEY and SMNVEV (reference sequence). The CDR3 bases are TGTGCCAGCAGTTTCGACAGGGAATTTCAGCCCCAGCATTTT. Translated: CASSFDREFQPQHF.

This clone showed up many times. This may come from a read error, since a much larger clone is one base off. This chain links TRBV11-2 with TRBJ1-1; the D gene is possibly TRBD1 (5 bases). Per germline, CDR1 SGHAT and CDR2 FQNNGV. The CDR3 covers 13 residues. Deletions cut 2 bases from V and 3 bases from J, with 7 bases between. The DNA for the CDR3 is TGTGCCAGCAGCTTATGGGGGGACACTGAAGCTTTCTTT. As protein: CASSLWGDTEAFF.

This clone has only one observation. V is TRBV18 and J is TRBJ2-1; D uncertain. The length of the CDR3 is 12 residues. Trimming left V 4 bases short and J 7 bases short, with 8 bases between. In germline, CDR1 is KGHSH, CDR2 LQKENI. CDR3 sequence: CASSLGRNEQFF. The CDR3 region has the DNA TGTGCCAGCTCACTTGGGCGGAATGAGCAGTTCTTC.

This clone appeared a few times. V usage is TRBV7-2 and J usage is TRBJ2-7; D possibly corresponds to TRBD2 (5 bases). The CDR3 covers 14 residues. V gave up 3 bases and J gave up 0 bases, with 9 bases separating them. CDR1 is SGHTA and CDR2 is FQGNSA in the germline V gene. The CDR3 loop is CASSLQRFSYEQYF. DNA of the CDR3: TGTGCCAGCAGCTTGCAGCGGTTCTCCTACGAGCAGTACTTC.

This clone was observed a few times. V is TRBV28 and J is TRBJ1-2; no clear D gene. This CDR3 spans 12 amino acids. Trimming removed 6 bases from V and 10 bases from J, with 15 bases in between. Germline CDR1 is MDHEN and CDR2 is SYDVKM. For the CDR3, the DNA is TGTGCCAGCAGAATTCGAAAAGGGCCCTACACCTTC. Translating gives CASRIRKGPYTF.

V and J are TRBV7-8 and TRBJ2-2; 8 bases agree with TRBD2. The CDR3 runs to 16 residues. Germline V lookup: CDR1 SGHVS, CDR2 FQNEAQ. V was clipped by 5 bases and J by 7 bases; unmatched bases: 12. CDR3 sequence reads: CASSPLGGVRSGELFF. The CDR3 nucleotides are TGTGCCAGCAGCCCCCTCGGGGGGGTTCGTAGCGGGGAGCTGTTTTTT.

About this clone itself: It differs at one base from a far larger clone, so likely a read error. The same CDR3 also results from other DNA sequences found in this sample. The chain couples TRBV5-1 to TRBJ2-3, with D unresolved. From germline, CDR1 is SGHRS and CDR2 YFSETQ. The CDR3 totals 12 residues. The V and J ends lost 0 bases and 6 bases respectively, with 5 bases between them. The CDR3 DNA reads as TGCGCCAGCAGCTTGGCAATGGATACGCAGTATTTT. Encoded protein: CASSLAMDTQYF.

The V gene is TRBV29-1, the J gene TRBJ2-6; the match to TRBD1 covers 11 bases. The CDR3 runs 18 residues. J was trimmed by 2 bases and V by 4 bases; bases with no gene match: 10. Germline V CDR1 and CDR2: SQVTM, ANQGSEA. CDR3 loop: CSVAGQGDRRTGANVLTF. CDR3 DNA sequence: TGCAGCGTTGCGGGACAGGGGGATCGCCGCACTGGGGCCAACGTCCTGACTTTC.

The CDR3 loop reads CASSTQGGENIQYF. In nucleotides, the CDR3 is TGTGCCAGCAGTACACAGGGCGGAGAAAACATTCAGTACTTC. This chain joins TRBV2 and TRBJ2-4, with a possible D match to TRBD1 (6 bases). Trimming removed 5 bases from V and 5 bases from J, with 13 bases in between. The CDR3 is 14 residues long. The germline gives CDR1 SNHLY, CDR2 FYNNEI.

For the CDR3, the DNA is TGTGCTAGTGGAAGGACTAGCGGGAGAGTCGGGTGGGAGACCCAGTACTTC. This encodes CASGRTSGRVGWETQYF. The chain has TRBV12-5 and TRBJ2-5, with TRBD2 matching 13 bases. Looked up from germline, CDR1 is LGHNT and CDR2 is FRNRAP. This CDR3 has 17 residues. Trimming removed 6 bases from V and 5 bases from J; junction bases left unmatched: 12.

The genes are TRBV4-1 and TRBJ2-5; 10 nucleotides line up with TRBD2. The germline gives CDR1 MGHRA, CDR2 YSYEKL. Unmatched junction bases numbered 11, after V lost 0 bases and J lost 7 bases. This CDR3 comprises 17 residues. Here the CDR3 reads CASSQEGELAGIRTQYF. CDR3 in DNA: TGCGCCAGCAGCCAAGAGGGCGAACTAGCGGGGATTCGGACCCAGTACTTC.

This chain links TRBV5-6 with TRBJ2-7, with 13 bases lining up with TRBD2. The germline V gene has CDR1 SGHDT and CDR2 YYEEEE. The CDR3 loop spans 16 amino acids. The junction had 10 bases not matched to a gene; V was cut back by 4 bases and J by 6 bases. This chain's CDR3 is CASSEGLAGWPPEQYF. CDR3 in DNA: TGTGCCAGCAGCGAGGGACTAGCGGGATGGCCGCCCGAGCAGTACTTC.

The sample holds one count of this clone. V gene TRBV28 combines with J gene TRBJ2-7; a possible D gene is TRBD1 (6 bases). From germline, CDR1 is MDHEN and CDR2 SYDVKM. V dropped 6 bases and J dropped 10 bases, with 16 bases sitting between them. The CDR3 contains 12 residues. The CDR3 DNA is TGTGCCAGCAGCCATGGACAGAGGGCACAGTACTTC. Translating gives CASSHGQRAQYF.

The chain joins TRBV27 to TRBJ1-2; 7 bases fit TRBD1. This CDR3 contains 12 residues. The trim removed 6 bases at V and 8 bases at J, leaving 6 bases unmatched. Germline V gene lookup returns CDR1 MNHEY and CDR2 SMNVEV (reference sequence). The CDR3 spells CASRPRQGGYTF. CDR3 DNA sequence: TGTGCCAGCAGGCCTAGACAGGGAGGCTACACCTTC.

The chain joins TRBV18 to TRBJ2-7; D might be TRBD2 (5 bases). Germline V gene lookup returns CDR1 KGHSH and CDR2 LQKENI. V shed 3 bases and J shed 6 bases, with 9 bases lying between them. This CDR3 contains 12 residues. The CDR3, as DNA: TGTGCCAGCTCACCCGCCAGCGGCGAGCAGTACTTC. Its translation is CASSPASGEQYF.

V gene TRBV15 combines with J gene TRBJ2-1; 8 bases match TRBD2. CDR1 is LNHNV, CDR2 YYDKDF, per germline (reference sequence). With 4 bases clipped from V and 8 bases from J, the junction kept 7 bases outside the gene matches. This CDR3 region has 14 residues. CDR3 DNA sequence: TGTGCCACCAGCACACGACTAGCGTGGCATGAGCAGTTCTTC. This gives the protein CATSTRLAWHEQFF.